The 17 T cell receptor beta chains given below trace back to one sample, sequenced in a study of siplizumab effects on memory and regulatory T cells. The protocol was immunoSEQ multiplex PCR, while the TCRdb copy is restricted to in-frame clones and leaves out a portion. This sample yields around 86,000 clones, of which around 94% are seen a single time; over 0.25% belongs to the top ten. Sequencing used non-Treg CD4+ T cells sorted from blood. These receptor sequences come from a human donor in good health.

The chain joins TRBV7-8 to TRBJ2-7; D gene unclear. The CDR3 runs to 12 residues. V shed 0 bases and J shed 3 bases, with 3 bases lying between them. Germline V gene lookup returns CDR1 SGHVS and CDR2 FQNEAQ. This CDR3 reads CASSLALYEQYF. In DNA form, the CDR3 reads TGTGCCAGCAGCTTAGCTCTCTACGAGCAGTACTTC. The full variable domain, its missing parts supplied by reference TRBV7-8 and TRBJ2-7, is GAGVSQSPRYKVAKRGQDVALRCDPISGHVSLFWYQQALGQGPEFLTYFQNEAQLDKSGLPSDRFFAERPEGSVSTLKIQRTQQEDSAVYLCASSLALYEQYFGPGTRLTVT.

V usage is TRBV14 and J usage is TRBJ1-2; no clear D. The V end was cut by 4 bases, the J end by 4 bases, with 13 bases between. The CDR3 consists of 14 residues. Germline values: CDR1 SGHDN, CDR2 FVKESK. The CDR3 region is CASSRLASGYGYTF. CDR3 bases: TGTGCCAGCAGCCGGTTAGCCTCGGGCTATGGCTACACCTTC.

The chain links TRBV5-4 to TRBJ2-5, with TRBD2 matching 7 bases. V was clipped by 1 base and J by 4 bases; unmatched bases: 4. The CDR3 contains 14 residues. The germline CDR1 and CDR2 sequences are SGHNT and YYREEE (reference sequence). The CDR3 protein is CASSLSGGRETQYF. CDR3 DNA: TGTGCCAGCAGCTTGTCGGGGGGTAGAGAGACCCAGTACTTC. Full variable domain (rest looked up from reference TRBV5-4 and TRBJ2-5): ETGVTQSPTHLIKTRGQQVTLRCSSQSGHNTVSWYQQALGQGPQFIFQYYREEENGRGNFPPRFSGLQFPNYSSELNVNALELDDSALYLCASSLSGGRETQYFGPGTRLLVL.

The V gene is TRBV4-1, the J gene TRBJ2-7; 8 bases align to TRBD1. This CDR3 comprises 14 residues. Germline V gives CDR1 MGHRA, CDR2 YSYEKL. The V and J ends lost 6 bases and 8 bases, in that order; junction bases with no gene match: 12. The CDR3 coding sequence is TGCGCCAGCAGTCGCGCGGCACAGGGGGTGCAGCAGTACTTC. Amino acids: CASSRAAQGVQQYF.

This chain links TRBV5-1 with TRBJ2-2; 8 nucleotides line up with TRBD1. From germline, CDR1 is SGHRS and CDR2 YFSETQ. J lost 2 bases, V lost 6 bases, and 6 bases had no gene match. This CDR3 is 15 amino acids long. CDR3 sequence: CASNKQGANTGELFF. The DNA for the CDR3 is TGCGCCAGCAACAAGCAGGGGGCCAACACCGGGGAGCTGTTTTTT.

This rearrangement joins TRBV27 to TRBJ2-6; no clear D gene. V was pared by 3 bases and J by 3 bases, with 9 bases between. The CDR3 has 15 residues. Germline V lookup: CDR1 MNHEY, CDR2 SMNVEV (reference sequence). The CDR3 spells CASSFQRFGANVLTF. The CDR3 DNA reads TGTGCCAGCAGTTTCCAGAGGTTTGGGGCCAACGTCCTGACTTTC.

This chain uses TRBV7-8 with TRBJ2-3; D remains ambiguous. The length of the CDR3 is 14 residues. CDR1 is SGHVS, CDR2 FQNEAQ, per germline. Trimming removed 0 bases at V and 5 bases at J, with 9 bases between. CDR3: CASSLALWEDTQYF. The CDR3, as DNA: TGTGCCAGCAGCTTAGCGCTGTGGGAAGATACGCAGTATTTT.

The chain has TRBV5-4 and TRBJ1-1; D gene ambiguous. The CDR3 has 14 amino acids. Deletions cut 4 bases from V and 0 bases from J, with 10 bases between. CDR1 and CDR2 from the germline V gene are SGHNT and YYREEE (reference sequence). The CDR3, as DNA: TGTGCCAGCAGCCTGGCGGGGATGAACACTGAAGCTTTCTTT. Its translation: CASSLAGMNTEAFF.

V gene TRBV19 combines with J gene TRBJ2-1, with 11 bases fitting TRBD1. The CDR3 runs to 15 residues. The germline V gene has CDR1 LNHDA and CDR2 SQIVND (reference sequence). J gave up 5 bases and V 7 bases, and 7 bases lay outside the gene matches. CDR3 in DNA: TGTGCCAGTACCCCGGGACAGGGGGGAAACAATGAGCAGTTCTTC. Translating gives CASTPGQGGNNEQFF. The complete variable domain, with remaining parts taken from reference TRBV19 and TRBJ2-1, reads DGGITQSPKYLFRKEGQNVTLSCEQNLNHDAMYWYRQDPGQGLRLIYYSQIVNDFQKGDIAEGYSVSREKKESFPLTVTSAQKNPTAFYLCASTPGQGGNNEQFFGPGTRLTVL.

This rearrangement joins TRBV18 to TRBJ1-2; a weak D match, TRBD1 (5 bases). This CDR3 region has 14 residues. The germline V gene has CDR1 KGHSH and CDR2 LQKENI. V lost 3 bases, J lost 8 bases, and 16 bases lay in between. In DNA form, the CDR3 reads TGTGCCAGCTCACCTTTGGGGCAGGGAGTCGGCTACACCTTC. This encodes CASSPLGQGVGYTF.

The chain is built from TRBV18 and TRBJ2-5; D is perhaps TRBD1 (6 bases). V lost 0 bases and J 5 bases, leaving 13 bases between the germline ends. CDR3 length: 15 amino acids. The germline V gene encodes CDR1 KGHSH and CDR2 LQKENI. As DNA, the CDR3 is TGTGCCAGCTCACCACCAACAGGGTTGGTGGAGACCCAGTACTTC. It yields the protein CASSPPTGLVETQYF.

This clone is a singleton in its sample. The CDR3 sequence: CASSTQAYGYTF. CDR3 DNA sequence: TGTGCCAGTAGTACACAAGCCTATGGCTACACCTTC. The chain couples TRBV19 to TRBJ1-2; D remains ambiguous. The ends were cut back, 4 bases at V and 4 bases at J, with 7 bases in the middle. Germline V CDR1 and CDR2: LNHDA, SQIVND (reference sequence). CDR3 length equals 12 residues.

The J gene is TRBJ2-2, the V gene TRBV5-6; TRBD2 matches 12 bases. This CDR3 has 19 amino acids. The germline V gene encodes CDR1 SGHDT and CDR2 YYEEEE. J lost 0 bases, V lost 4 bases, and 10 bases had no gene match. The CDR3 coding sequence is TGTGCCAGCAGCCCCCCCCAGGGACTAGCGGGCGCGAACACCGGGGAGCTGTTTTTT. This translates into CASSPPQGLAGANTGELFF.

The V call is TRBV5-4, the J call TRBJ2-7, with 8 bases matching TRBD1. This CDR3 has 14 amino acids. Germline loops: CDR1 SGHNT, CDR2 YYREEE (reference sequence). The junction had 5 bases not matched to a gene; V was cut back by 4 bases and J by 2 bases. The DNA of the CDR3 is TGTGCCAGCAGCACGGGACAGGTCCCCTACGAGCAGTACTTC. This encodes CASSTGQVPYEQYF.

With regard to this clone: This CDR3 is also generated by other DNA sequences in the sample. The chain combines TRBV6-5 with TRBJ2-5, with unresolved D. The germline gives CDR1 MNHEY, CDR2 SVGAGI. The ends were cut back, 2 bases at V and 4 bases at J, with 2 bases in the middle. The CDR3 is 11 residues long. CDR3 residues: CASSYGETQYF. The CDR3 DNA sequence: TGTGCCAGCAGTTACGGAGAGACCCAGTACTTC.

J is TRBJ2-5 and V is TRBV6-8; D gene ambiguous. Germline CDR1 is MNHGY and CDR2 is SAAAGT. This CDR3 is 13 amino acids long. The V and J ends lost 0 bases and 0 bases respectively, with 2 bases between them. CDR3 residues: CASSYSNQETQYF. The CDR3 DNA follows: TGTGCCAGCAGTTACTCCAACCAAGAGACCCAGTACTTC.

CDR3 amino acids: CASTTLVGGYTF. CDR3 bases: TGTGCCAGCACTACCTTGGTGGGGGGCTACACCTTC. The chain employs TRBV6-1 and TRBJ1-2, with D uncertain. Looked up from germline, CDR1 is MNHNS and CDR2 is SASEGT. CDR3 length equals 12 residues. Trimming stripped 7 bases from V and 8 bases from J, with 14 bases between.